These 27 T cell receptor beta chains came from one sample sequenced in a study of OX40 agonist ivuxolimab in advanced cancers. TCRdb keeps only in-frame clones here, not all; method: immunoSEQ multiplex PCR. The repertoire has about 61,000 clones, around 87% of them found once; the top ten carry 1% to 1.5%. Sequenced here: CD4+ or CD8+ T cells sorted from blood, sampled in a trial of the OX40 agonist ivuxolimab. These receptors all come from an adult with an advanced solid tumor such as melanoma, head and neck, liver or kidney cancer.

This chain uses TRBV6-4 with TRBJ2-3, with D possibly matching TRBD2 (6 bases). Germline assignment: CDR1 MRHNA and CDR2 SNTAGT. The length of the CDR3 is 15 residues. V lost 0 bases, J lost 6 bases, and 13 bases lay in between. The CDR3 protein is CASSDSAASADTQYF. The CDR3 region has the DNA TGTGCCAGCAGTGACTCGGCGGCTAGCGCGGATACGCAGTATTTT.

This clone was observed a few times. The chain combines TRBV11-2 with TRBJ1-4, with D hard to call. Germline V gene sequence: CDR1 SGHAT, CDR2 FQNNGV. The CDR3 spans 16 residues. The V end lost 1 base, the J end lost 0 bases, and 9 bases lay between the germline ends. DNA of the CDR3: TGTGCCAGCAGCTTAGGCAGGTTCGCAACTAATGAAAAACTGTTTTTT. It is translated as CASSLGRFATNEKLFF.

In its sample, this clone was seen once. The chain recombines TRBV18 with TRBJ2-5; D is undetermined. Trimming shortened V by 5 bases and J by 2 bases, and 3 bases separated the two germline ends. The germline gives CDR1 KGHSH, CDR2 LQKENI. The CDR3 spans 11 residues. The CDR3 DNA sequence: TGTGCCAGCTCAGAACAAGAGACCCAGTACTTC. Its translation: CASSEQETQYF.

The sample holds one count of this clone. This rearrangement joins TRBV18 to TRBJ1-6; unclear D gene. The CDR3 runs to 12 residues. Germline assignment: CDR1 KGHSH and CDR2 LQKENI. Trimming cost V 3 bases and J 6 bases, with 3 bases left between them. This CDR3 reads CASSPFNSPLHF. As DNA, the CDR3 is TGTGCCAGCTCACCCTTTAATTCACCCCTCCACTTT. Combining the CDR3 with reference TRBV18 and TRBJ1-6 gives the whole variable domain NAGVMQNPRHLVRRRGQEARLRCSPMKGHSHVYWYRQLPEEGLKFMVYLQKENIIDESGMPKERFSAEFPKEGPSILRIQQVVRGDSAAYFCASSPFNSPLHFGNGTRLTVT.

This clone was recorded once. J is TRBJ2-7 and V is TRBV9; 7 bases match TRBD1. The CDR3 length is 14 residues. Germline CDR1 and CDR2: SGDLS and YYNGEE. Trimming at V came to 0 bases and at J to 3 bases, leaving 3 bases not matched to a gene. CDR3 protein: CASSVGAGGYEQYF. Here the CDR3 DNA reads TGTGCCAGCAGCGTAGGGGCAGGGGGCTACGAGCAGTACTTC.

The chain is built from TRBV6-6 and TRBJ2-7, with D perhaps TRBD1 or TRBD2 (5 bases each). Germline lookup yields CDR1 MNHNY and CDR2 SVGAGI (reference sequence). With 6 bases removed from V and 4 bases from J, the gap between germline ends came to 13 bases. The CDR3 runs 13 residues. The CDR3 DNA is TGTGCCAGCAGCTGGGACGGAGAATACGAGCAGTACTTC. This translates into CASSWDGEYEQYF.

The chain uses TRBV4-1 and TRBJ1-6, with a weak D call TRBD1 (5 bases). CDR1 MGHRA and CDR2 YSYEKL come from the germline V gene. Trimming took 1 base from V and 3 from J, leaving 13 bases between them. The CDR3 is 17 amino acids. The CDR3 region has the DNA TGCGCCAGCAGCCAAGGAGTGGGGCAGGGCTATAATTCACCCCTCCACTTT. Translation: CASSQGVGQGYNSPLHF.

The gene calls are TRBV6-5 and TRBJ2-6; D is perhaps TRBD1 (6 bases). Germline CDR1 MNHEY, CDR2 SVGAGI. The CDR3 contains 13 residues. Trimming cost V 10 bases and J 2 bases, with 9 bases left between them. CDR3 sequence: CATKGAGANVLTF. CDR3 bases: TGTGCCACCAAGGGGGCTGGGGCCAACGTCCTGACTTTC.

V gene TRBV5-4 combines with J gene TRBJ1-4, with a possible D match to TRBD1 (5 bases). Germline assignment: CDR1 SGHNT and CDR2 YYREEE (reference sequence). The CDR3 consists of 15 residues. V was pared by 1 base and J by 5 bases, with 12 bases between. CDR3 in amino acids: CASSLSFGGNEKLFF. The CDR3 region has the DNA TGTGCCAGCAGCTTGTCATTCGGGGGAAATGAAAAACTGTTTTTT.

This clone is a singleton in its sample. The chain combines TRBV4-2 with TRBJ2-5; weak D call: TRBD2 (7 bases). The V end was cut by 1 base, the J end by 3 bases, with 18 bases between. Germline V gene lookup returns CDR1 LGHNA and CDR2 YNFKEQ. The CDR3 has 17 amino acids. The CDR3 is CASSQGPGGGFKETQYF. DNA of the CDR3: TGTGCCAGCAGCCAAGGGCCCGGCGGGGGCTTTAAAGAGACCCAGTACTTC.

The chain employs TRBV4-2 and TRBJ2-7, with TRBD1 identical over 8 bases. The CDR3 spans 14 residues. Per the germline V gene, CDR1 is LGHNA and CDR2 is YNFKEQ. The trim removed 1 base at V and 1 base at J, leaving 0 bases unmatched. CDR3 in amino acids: CASSQGQGSYEQYF. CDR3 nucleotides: TGTGCCAGCAGCCAAGGACAGGGGTCCTACGAGCAGTACTTC.

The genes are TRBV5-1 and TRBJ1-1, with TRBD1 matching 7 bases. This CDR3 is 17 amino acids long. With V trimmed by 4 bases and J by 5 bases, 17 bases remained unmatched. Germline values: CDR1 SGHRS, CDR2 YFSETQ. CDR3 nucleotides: TGCGCCAGCAGCCGAAGGGGAGGGGGCCGTGACGGGACTGAAGCTTTCTTT. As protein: CASSRRGGGRDGTEAFF.

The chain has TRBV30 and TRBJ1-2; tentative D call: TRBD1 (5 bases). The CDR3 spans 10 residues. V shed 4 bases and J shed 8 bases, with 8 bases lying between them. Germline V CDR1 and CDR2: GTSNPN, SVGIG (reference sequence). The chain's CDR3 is CAWKGNGYTF. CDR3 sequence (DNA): TGTGCCTGGAAGGGGAACGGCTACACCTTC.

The CDR3 nucleotides are TGCGCCAGCAGCTTGGAACGTTACAATGAGCAGTTCTTC. It translates to CASSLERYNEQFF. This chain connects TRBV5-1 to TRBJ2-1; D gene ambiguous. The CDR3 covers 13 residues. Trimming pared 0 bases from V and 4 bases from J, leaving 5 bases between. CDR1 and CDR2 (germline): SGHRS, YFSETQ.

The CDR3 loop is CAWRGTGNYGYTF. As DNA, the CDR3 is TGTGCCTGGAGGGGTACAGGGAACTATGGCTACACCTTC. The genes are TRBV30 and TRBJ1-2, with D maybe TRBD1 (6 bases). The germline V and J ends were trimmed by 3 bases and 2 bases, with 10 bases remaining between them. Germline V CDR1 and CDR2: GTSNPN, SVGIG (reference sequence). The CDR3 extends over 13 amino acids.

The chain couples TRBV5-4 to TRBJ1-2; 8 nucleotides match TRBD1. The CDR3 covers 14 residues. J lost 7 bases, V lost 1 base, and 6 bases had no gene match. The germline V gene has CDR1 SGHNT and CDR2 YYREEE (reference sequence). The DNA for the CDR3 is TGTGCCAGCAGCTTGCCAGGGGGCAGGGTTGGCTACACCTTC. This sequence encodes CASSLPGGRVGYTF.

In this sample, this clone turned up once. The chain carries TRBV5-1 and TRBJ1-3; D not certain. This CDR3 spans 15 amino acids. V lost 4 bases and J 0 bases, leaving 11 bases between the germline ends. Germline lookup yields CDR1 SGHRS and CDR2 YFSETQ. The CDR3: CASSAYEPSGNTIYF. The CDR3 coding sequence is TGCGCCAGCAGCGCTTACGAGCCCTCTGGAAACACCATATATTTT.

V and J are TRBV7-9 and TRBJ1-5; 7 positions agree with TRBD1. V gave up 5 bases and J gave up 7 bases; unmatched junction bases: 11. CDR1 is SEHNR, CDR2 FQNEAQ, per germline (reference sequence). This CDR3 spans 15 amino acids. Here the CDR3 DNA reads TGTGCCAGCAGCGTAGGGACAGTCCGTGGGCAGCCCCAGCATTTT. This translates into CASSVGTVRGQPQHF.

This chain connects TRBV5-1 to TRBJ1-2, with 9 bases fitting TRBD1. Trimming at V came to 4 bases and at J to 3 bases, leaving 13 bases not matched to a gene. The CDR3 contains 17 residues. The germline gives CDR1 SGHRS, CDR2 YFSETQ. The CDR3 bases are TGCGCCAGCAGCGGCCCGGGACAGGGTCAAAGTGACTATGGCTACACCTTC. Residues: CASSGPGQGQSDYGYTF. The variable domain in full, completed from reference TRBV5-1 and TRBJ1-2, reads KAGVTQTPRYLIKTRGQQVTLSCSPISGHRSVSWYQQTPGQGLQFLFEYFSETQRNKGNFPGRFSGRQFSNSRSEMNVSTLELGDSALYLCASSGPGQGQSDYGYTFGSGTRLTVV.

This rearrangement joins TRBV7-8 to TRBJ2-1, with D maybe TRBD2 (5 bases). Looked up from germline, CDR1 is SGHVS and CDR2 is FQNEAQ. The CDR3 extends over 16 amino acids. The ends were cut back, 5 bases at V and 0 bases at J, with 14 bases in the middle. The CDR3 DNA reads TGTGCCAGCAGCCTTGTGGGAGCGGTCTCCTACAATGAGCAGTTCTTC. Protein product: CASSLVGAVSYNEQFF. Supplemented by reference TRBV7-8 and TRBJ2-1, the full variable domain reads GAGVSQSPRYKVAKRGQDVALRCDPISGHVSLFWYQQALGQGPEFLTYFQNEAQLDKSGLPSDRFFAERPEGSVSTLKIQRTQQEDSAVYLCASSLVGAVSYNEQFFGPGTRLTVL.

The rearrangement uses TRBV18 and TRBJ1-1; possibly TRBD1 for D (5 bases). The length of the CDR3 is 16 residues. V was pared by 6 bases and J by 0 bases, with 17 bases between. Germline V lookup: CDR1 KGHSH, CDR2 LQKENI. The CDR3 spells CASSRRRGALNTEAFF. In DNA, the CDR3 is TGTGCCAGCTCCCGCCGACGAGGGGCATTGAACACTGAAGCTTTCTTT.

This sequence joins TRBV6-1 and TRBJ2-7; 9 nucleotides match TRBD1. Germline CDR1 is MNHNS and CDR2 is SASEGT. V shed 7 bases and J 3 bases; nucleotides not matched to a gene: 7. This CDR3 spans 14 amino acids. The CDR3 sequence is CASKPGTGNYEQYF. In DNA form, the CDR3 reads TGTGCCAGCAAGCCCGGGACAGGGAACTACGAGCAGTACTTC.

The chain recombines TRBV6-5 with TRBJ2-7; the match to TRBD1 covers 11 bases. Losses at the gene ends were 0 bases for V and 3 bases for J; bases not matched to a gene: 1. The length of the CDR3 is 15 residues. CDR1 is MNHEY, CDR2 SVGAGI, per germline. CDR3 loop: CASSYSGTGGYEQYF. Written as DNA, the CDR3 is TGTGCCAGCAGTTACTCCGGGACAGGGGGCTACGAGCAGTACTTC.

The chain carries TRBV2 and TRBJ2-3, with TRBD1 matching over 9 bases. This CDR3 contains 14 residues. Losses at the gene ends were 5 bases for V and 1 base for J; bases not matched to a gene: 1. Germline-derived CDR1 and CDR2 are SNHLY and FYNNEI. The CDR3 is CASSRTGGTDTQYF. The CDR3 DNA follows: TGTGCCAGCAGTCGGACAGGGGGCACAGATACGCAGTATTTT. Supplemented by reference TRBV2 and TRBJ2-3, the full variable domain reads EPEVTQTPSHQVTQMGQEVILRCVPISNHLYFYWYRQILGQKVEFLVSFYNNEISEKSEIFDDQFSVERPDGSNFTLKIRSTKLEDSAMYFCASSRTGGTDTQYFGPGTRLTVL.

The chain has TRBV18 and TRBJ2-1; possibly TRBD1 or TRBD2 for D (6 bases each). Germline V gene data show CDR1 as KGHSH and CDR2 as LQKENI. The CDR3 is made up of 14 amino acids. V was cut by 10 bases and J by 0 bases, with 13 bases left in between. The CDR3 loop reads CATRGLISYNEQFF. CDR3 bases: TGTGCCACCCGGGGGCTGATCTCCTACAATGAGCAGTTCTTC. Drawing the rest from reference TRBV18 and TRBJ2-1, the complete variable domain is NAGVMQNPRHLVRRRGQEARLRCSPMKGHSHVYWYRQLPEEGLKFMVYLQKENIIDESGMPKERFSAEFPKEGPSILRIQQVVRGDSAAYFCATRGLISYNEQFFGPGTRLTVL.

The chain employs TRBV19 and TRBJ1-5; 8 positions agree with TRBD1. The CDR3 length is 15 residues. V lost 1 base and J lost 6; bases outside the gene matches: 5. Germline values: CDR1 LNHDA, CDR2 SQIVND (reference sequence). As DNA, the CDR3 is TGTGCCAGTAGTATAGGGACAGGGAGGCTTCAGCCCCAGCATTTT. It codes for CASSIGTGRLQPQHF.

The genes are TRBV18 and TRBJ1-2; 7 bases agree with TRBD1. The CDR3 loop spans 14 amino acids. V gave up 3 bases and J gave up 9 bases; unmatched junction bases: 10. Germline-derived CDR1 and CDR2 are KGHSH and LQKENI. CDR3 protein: CASSPRRQGLSYTF. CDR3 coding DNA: TGTGCCAGCTCACCGAGAAGACAGGGATTAAGCTACACCTTC.